What follows are 14 T cell receptor beta chains derived from one specimen sequenced in a study of blood T cell repertoires in COVID-19. TCRdb's table, derived via immunoSEQ multiplex PCR, lists solely in-frame clones and lacks some. The sample lists 65,000 to 90,000 clones, around 80% occurring once. The sample consisted of peripheral blood. The receptors here all came from a man older than 75 with active or convalescent COVID-19.

V usage is TRBV4-2 and J usage is TRBJ2-5; 8 bases match TRBD2. The J segment lost 5 bases and the V segment lost 4 bases, leaving 9 bases of the junction unmatched. Germline CDR1 LGHNA, CDR2 YNFKEQ. This CDR3 has 15 residues. CDR3 region: CASSPGAGAGETQYF. The CDR3 nucleotides are TGTGCCAGCAGCCCGGGAGCGGGGGCAGGGGAGACCCAGTACTTC.

The chain couples TRBV6-5 to TRBJ1-1; D is undetermined. Germline V CDR1 and CDR2: MNHEY, SVGAGI. CDR3 length: 14 residues. V shed 5 bases and J shed 1 base, with 11 bases lying between them. CDR3 protein: CASSKPGGNTEAFF. Here the CDR3 DNA reads TGTGCCAGCAGTAAGCCGGGAGGGAACACTGAAGCTTTCTTT.

This clone was recorded once. This chain links TRBV7-2 with TRBJ2-7, with TRBD1 identical over 7 bases. J was trimmed by 1 base and V by 5 bases; bases with no gene match: 2. CDR1 is SGHTA, CDR2 FQGNSA, per germline. This CDR3 spans 13 amino acids. The CDR3 region is CASSTGQSYEQYF. CDR3 DNA: TGTGCCAGCAGCACGGGACAGTCCTACGAGCAGTACTTC. Supplemented by reference TRBV7-2 and TRBJ2-7, the full variable domain reads GAGVSQSPSNKVTEKGKDVELRCDPISGHTALYWYRQSLGQGLEFLIYFQGNSAPDKSGLPSDRFSAERTGGSVSTLTIQRTQQEDSAVYLCASSTGQSYEQYFGPGTRLTVT.

The gene calls are TRBV4-1 and TRBJ2-7; weak D call: TRBD1 (6 bases). Deletions cut 5 bases from V and 3 bases from J, with 26 bases between. Germline V gene sequence: CDR1 MGHRA, CDR2 YSYEKL. This CDR3 region has 18 residues. CDR3 region: CASSTSRDTQTQGYEQYF. The CDR3 region has the DNA TGCGCCAGCAGCACTTCCCGGGACACCCAGACCCAAGGCTACGAGCAGTACTTC.

The rearrangement links TRBV30 to TRBJ1-2, with D tentatively TRBD1 (6 bases). This CDR3 contains 13 residues. V was clipped by 4 bases and J by 5 bases, with 14 bases between them. CDR1 and CDR2 (germline): GTSNPN, SVGIG (reference sequence). The CDR3 loop reads CAWIGGARYGYTF. The CDR3 coding sequence is TGTGCCTGGATAGGGGGGGCGAGGTATGGCTACACCTTC.

The chain combines TRBV11-3 with TRBJ2-5; D is uncertain. Germline values: CDR1 SGHNT, CDR2 YENEEA. Trimming took off 6 bases at V and 0 bases at J, with 5 bases between the two ends. The CDR3 covers 12 residues. CDR3 in DNA: TGTGCCAGCAGTGGCCACCAAGAGACCCAGTACTTC. Translated, it gives CASSGHQETQYF.

Only one count was recorded for this clone. The chain combines TRBV29-1 with TRBJ2-3; D remains unclear. V gave up 4 bases and J gave up 1 base, with 9 bases separating them. The CDR3 sequence is 13 residues long. Per the germline V gene, CDR1 is SQVTM and CDR2 is ANQGSEA. This CDR3 is CSVVSPGTDTQYF. DNA of the CDR3: TGCAGCGTTGTATCACCAGGCACAGATACGCAGTATTTT.

The gene calls are TRBV6-2 or TRBV6-3 and TRBJ2-7, with 8 bases identical to TRBD1. CDR3 length: 13 amino acids. V was clipped by 6 bases and J by 4 bases; unmatched bases: 5. Looked up from germline, CDR1 is MNHEY and CDR2 is SVGEGT. The CDR3 is CASSRRGRYEQYF. As DNA, the CDR3 is TGTGCCAGCAGCCGCAGGGGGCGTTACGAGCAGTACTTC.

The chain uses TRBV11-3 and TRBJ2-1; the match to TRBD1 covers 8 bases. The germline CDR1 and CDR2 sequences are SGHNT and YENEEA. The CDR3 sequence is 13 residues long. Trimming took 2 bases from V and 7 from J; bases not matched to a gene: 1. CDR3 nucleotide sequence: TGTGCCAGCAGCTTACAGGGGGCGAATGAGCAGTTCTTC. This sequence encodes CASSLQGANEQFF.

The count of this clone is one. The chain has TRBV30 and TRBJ1-4, with TRBD1 matching over 9 bases. With V trimmed by 4 bases and J by 5 bases, 2 bases remained unmatched. Germline values: CDR1 GTSNPN, CDR2 SVGIG (reference sequence). The CDR3 covers 13 residues. The CDR3 region has the DNA TGTGCCTGGACCGGGACAGGGAATGAAAAACTGTTTTTT. The encoded protein is CAWTGTGNEKLFF. Full variable domain (outside the CDR3, taken from reference TRBV30 and TRBJ1-4): SQTIHQWPATLVQPVGSPLSLECTVEGTSNPNLYWYRQAAGRGLQLLFYSVGIGQISSEVPQNLSASRPQDRQFILSSKKLLLSDSGFYLCAWTGTGNEKLFFGSGTQLSVL.

The CDR3 region has the DNA TGTGCCAGCAGCTCGATTAGACAGGGCTACGAGCAGTACTTC. Translating it yields CASSSIRQGYEQYF. This chain links TRBV11-2 with TRBJ2-7, with 7 bases that match TRBD1. The CDR3 spans 14 residues. V was clipped by 4 bases and J by 3 bases; unmatched bases: 6. Looked up from germline, CDR1 is SGHAT and CDR2 is FQNNGV.

The rearrangement uses TRBV4-3 and TRBJ2-5, with 7 bases lining up with TRBD1. Germline V gene sequence: CDR1 LGHNA, CDR2 YSLEER. This CDR3 has 15 residues. With V trimmed by 0 bases and J by 5 bases, 6 bases remained unmatched. The CDR3 DNA reads TGCGCCAGCAGCCAAGACGACAGGGTGTTTGAGACCCAGTACTTC. It codes for CASSQDDRVFETQYF.

The chain is built from TRBV5-6 and TRBJ2-7; the match to TRBD1 covers 8 bases. V shed 1 base and J 1 base; nucleotides not matched to a gene: 4. The CDR3 consists of 15 residues. Per the germline V gene, CDR1 is SGHDT and CDR2 is YYEEEE. The chain's CDR3 is CASSLYRDRSYEQYF. The CDR3 nucleotides read TGTGCCAGCAGCTTGTACCGGGACAGGTCCTACGAGCAGTACTTC.

This clone has more than one count but fewer than ten. The chain links TRBV19 to TRBJ2-1, with a possible D match to TRBD1 (6 bases). The germline CDR1 and CDR2 sequences are LNHDA and SQIVND (reference sequence). CDR3 length equals 16 residues. V gave up 6 bases and J gave up 0 bases, with 15 bases separating them. The CDR3 nucleotides read TGTGCCAGTAGATCGAACAGGGTGTTCTCCTACAATGAGCAGTTCTTC. It translates to CASRSNRVFSYNEQFF.